The source of this T cell receptor beta chain is a study of cytomegalovirus exposure and HLA in healthy donors. The PCR was carried out with 60 Vbeta primers and 13 Jbeta primers. Assay used: immunoSEQ multiplex PCR; TCRdb lists only in-frame clones, some missing. The table has over 250,000 clones, just over 85% seen once; the top ten hold 4%. The V segment lost 6 bases and the J segment 0 bases; nucleotides outside the gene matches: 4. Per germline, CDR1 SGHTA and CDR2 FQGNSA. The CDR3 is made up of 15 amino acids. This chain connects TRBV7-2 to TRBJ2-1; TRBD1 matches 8 bases. The TCR originated in a middle-aged man in good health and CMV-seropositive. The sequencing sample was made of PBMCs. CDR3 DNA sequence: TGTGCCAGCAGTAATACAGGGGGCTCCTACAATGAGCAGTTCTTC. Its protein is CASSNTGGSYNEQFF.